A few counts support the clone carrying this TCR beta chain. An end of the junction does not agree with germline; a read error may underlie this. The data stem from a study of blood T cell repertoires in COVID-19. The overall study: The United States, Italy and Spain were the sources of the acute and convalescent COVID-19 samples.

Produced via immunoSEQ multiplex PCR; TCRdb's table is partial and in-frame only. The table has a few hundred thousand clones, roughly 80% seen once; the top ten hold about 4%. CDR1 is SGHRS, CDR2 YFSETQ, per germline. CDR3 length: 13 amino acids. The sample was PBMCs or T cells enriched from blood (not recorded which). This receptor was identified in a man younger than 40 with acute COVID-19. The chain uses TRBV5-1 and TRBJ2-2; D is unclear. The CDR3 loop is CASSFPDTGELFF. CDR3 in DNA: TGTGCCAGCAGCTTTCCCGACACCGGGGAGCTGTTTTTT. The full variable domain, in which reference TRBV5-1 and TRBJ2-2 provide the parts outside the CDR3, is KAGVTQTPRYLIKTRGQQVTLSCSPISGHRSVSWYQQTPGQGLQFLFEYFSETQRNKGNFPGRFSGRQFSNSRSEMNVSTLELGDSALYLCASSFPDTGELFFGEGSRLTVL.